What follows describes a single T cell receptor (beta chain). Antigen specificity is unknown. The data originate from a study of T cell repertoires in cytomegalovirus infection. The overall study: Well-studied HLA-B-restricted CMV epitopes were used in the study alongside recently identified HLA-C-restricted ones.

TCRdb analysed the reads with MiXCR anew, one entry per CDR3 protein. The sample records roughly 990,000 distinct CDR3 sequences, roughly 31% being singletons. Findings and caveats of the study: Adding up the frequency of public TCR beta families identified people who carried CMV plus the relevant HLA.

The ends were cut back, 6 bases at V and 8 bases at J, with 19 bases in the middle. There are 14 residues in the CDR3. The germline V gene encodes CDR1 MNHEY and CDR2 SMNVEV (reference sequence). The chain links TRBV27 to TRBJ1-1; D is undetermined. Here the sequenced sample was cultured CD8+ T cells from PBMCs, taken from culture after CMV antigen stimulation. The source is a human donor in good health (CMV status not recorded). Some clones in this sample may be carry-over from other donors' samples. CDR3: CASRLSGPGWEAFF. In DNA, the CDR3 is TGTGCCAGCAGGCTTAGCGGCCCTGGGTGGGAAGCTTTCTTT.